One and the same sample provided the 12 T cell receptor beta chains below, sequenced in a study of T-cell memory formation after mild COVID-19. TCRdb redid the calling of the 5' RACE reads with MiXCR, one entry per CDR3 protein. The sample carries 15,000 to 20,000 distinct CDR3 sequences, about a quarter recorded once. The sequencing input was PBMCs or a T cell subset sorted from them (not recorded which). Receptor source: a man between 18 and 35 years old who had mild COVID-19 (a few samples of this study predate the infection). Cell type and time point are not known.

The V gene is TRBV7-9, the J gene TRBJ2-7, with D perhaps matching TRBD2 (6 bases). The germline V and J ends were trimmed by 5 bases and 1 base, with 18 bases remaining between them. This CDR3 spans 16 amino acids. Per the germline V gene, CDR1 is SEHNR and CDR2 is FQNEAQ (reference sequence). The CDR3 is CASSLTGGELSYEQYF. CDR3 bases: TGTGCCAGCAGCCTCACCGGCGGGGAACTATCCTACGAGCAGTACTTC.

This clonotype has at least ten counts. The chain links TRBV7-2 to TRBJ1-6; D remains ambiguous. CDR3 length: 17 residues. CDR1 and CDR2 from the germline V gene are SGHTA and FQGNSA. Trimming cost V 2 bases and J 3 bases, with 14 bases left between them. In DNA, the CDR3 is TGTGCCAGCAGCTTAAGTGATCGCATGGACTATAATTCACCCCTCCACTTT. Translation: CASSLSDRMDYNSPLHF.

This clonotype has more than one count but fewer than ten. The chain joins TRBV19 to TRBJ1-1; unclear D gene. This CDR3 spans 14 amino acids. Germline assignment: CDR1 LNHDA and CDR2 SQIVND (reference sequence). The germline V and J ends were trimmed by 1 base and 7 bases, with 13 bases remaining between them. The CDR3 sequence: CASSIGHTTLEAFF. The DNA of the CDR3 is TGTGCCAGTAGTATAGGACATACCACCCTTGAAGCTTTCTTT.

The chain combines TRBV7-6 with TRBJ2-2, with TRBD2 matching over 16 bases. The CDR3 runs to 18 residues. Losses at the gene ends were 0 bases for V and 7 bases for J; bases not matched to a gene: 5. CDR1 SGHVS and CDR2 FNYEAQ come from the germline V gene. This CDR3 is CASSLAGLAGGPFGELFF. In DNA, the CDR3 is TGTGCCAGCAGCTTAGCGGGACTAGCGGGGGGGCCGTTCGGGGAGCTGTTTTTT.

The chain joins TRBV7-2 to TRBJ2-1; D possibly uses TRBD1 or TRBD2 (5 bases each). Germline assignment: CDR1 SGHTA and CDR2 FQGNSA. Trimming took off 4 bases at V and 5 bases at J, with 9 bases between the two ends. This CDR3 spans 13 amino acids. CDR3 nucleotide sequence: TGTGCCAGCAGCTGGGGACGGCACAATGAGCAGTTCTTC. Translated: CASSWGRHNEQFF.

This clonotype appeared many times. The genes are TRBV4-2 and TRBJ2-7; D is ambiguous. Germline V gene data show CDR1 as LGHNA and CDR2 as YNFKEQ. The ends were cut back, 1 base at V and 0 bases at J, with 7 bases in the middle. CDR3 length: 14 amino acids. The CDR3 sequence is CASSQALFSYEQYF. CDR3 coding DNA: TGTGCCAGCAGCCAAGCGTTGTTCTCCTACGAGCAGTACTTC.

This clonotype appeared many times. The V and J genes are TRBV4-1 and TRBJ2-7; no firm D call. Per germline, CDR1 MGHRA and CDR2 YSYEKL. Trimming took 0 bases from V and 4 from J, leaving 7 bases between them. This CDR3 has 13 amino acids. CDR3 sequence reads: CASSQELRYEQYV. The DNA for the CDR3 is TGCGCCAGCAGCCAAGAATTGAGATACGAGCAGTACGTC.

Comments on this clonotype: Mismatch with germline at one junction end may stem from a read error. The rearrangement links TRBV14 to TRBJ2-1; D unclear. The CDR3 totals 14 residues. Germline V gene data show CDR1 as SGHDN and CDR2 as FVKESK. Here the CDR3 DNA reads TGTGCCATCAGCCCCCCGGGCCAGCACAATGAGCAGTTCTTC. Protein: CAISPPGQHNEQFF. Variable domain in full (rest from reference TRBV14 and TRBJ2-1): EAGVTQFPSHSVIEKGQTVTLRCDPISGHDNLYWYRRVMGKEIKFLLHFVKESKQDESGMPNNRFLAERTGGTYSTLKVQPAELEDSGVYFCAISPPGQHNEQFFGPGTRLTVL.

This clonotype has ten or more counts. This chain connects TRBV5-1 to TRBJ1-1; D uncertain. The CDR3 covers 14 residues. Germline CDR1 and CDR2: SGHRS and YFSETQ. Trimming removed 2 bases at V and 1 base at J, with 9 bases between. This chain's CDR3 is CASSLVLGNTEAFF. The DNA of the CDR3 is TGCGCCAGCAGCTTAGTACTTGGGAACACTGAAGCTTTCTTT.

This clonotype was counted once. A much more abundant neighbour one base away suggests this may be a read error. V and J are TRBV9 and TRBJ2-1; the match to TRBD2 covers 10 bases. The junction had 10 bases not matched to a gene; V was cut back by 5 bases and J by 8 bases. This CDR3 spans 15 amino acids. CDR1 and CDR2 from the germline V gene are SGDLS and YYNGEE. The CDR3 protein is CASRVWASGGDEQFF. DNA for the CDR3: TGTGCCAGCAGAGTATGGGCTAGCGGGGGTGATGAGCAGTTCTTC.

This clonotype was picked up many times. The chain has TRBV28 and TRBJ2-3; weak D call: TRBD2 (5 bases). Germline loops: CDR1 MDHEN, CDR2 SYDVKM. The V end was cut by 4 bases, the J end by 3 bases, with 8 bases between. This CDR3 spans 13 amino acids. The chain's CDR3 is CASSSGLTDTQYF. CDR3 nucleotides: TGTGCCAGCAGTTCCGGACTGACAGATACGCAGTATTTT. Looking up the rest from reference TRBV28 and TRBJ2-3 gives the full variable domain: DVKVTQSSRYLVKRTGEKVFLECVQDMDHENMFWYRQDPGLGLRLIYFSYDVKMKEKGDIPEGYSVSREKKERFSLILESASTNQTSMYLCASSSGLTDTQYFGPGTRLTVL.

The chain employs TRBV12-3 or TRBV12-4 and TRBJ2-3; D gene ambiguous. The length of the CDR3 is 14 residues. Trimming stripped 4 bases from V and 0 bases from J, with 8 bases between. The CDR3 loop reads CASSWVHSTDTQYF. The CDR3 DNA reads as TGTGCCAGCAGTTGGGTCCACAGCACAGATACGCAGTATTTT.